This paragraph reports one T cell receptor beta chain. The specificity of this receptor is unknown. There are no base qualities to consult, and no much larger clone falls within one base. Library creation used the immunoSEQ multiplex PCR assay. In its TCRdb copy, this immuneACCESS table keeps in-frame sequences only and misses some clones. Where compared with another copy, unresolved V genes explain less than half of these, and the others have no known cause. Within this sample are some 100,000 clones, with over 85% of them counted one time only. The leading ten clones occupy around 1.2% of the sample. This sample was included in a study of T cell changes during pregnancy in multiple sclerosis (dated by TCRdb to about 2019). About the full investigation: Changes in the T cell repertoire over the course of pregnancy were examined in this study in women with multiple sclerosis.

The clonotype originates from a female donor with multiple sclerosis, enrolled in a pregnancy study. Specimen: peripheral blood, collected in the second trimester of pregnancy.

Here is the DNA: TGCGCCAGTTCGGAGACAGGAGGAGAGACCCAGTACTTC. It codes for CASSETGGETQYF. The sequence is built from TRBV10-2 and TRBJ2-5; TRBD1 is a weak D gene call, 6 bases matching. The CDR3, from cysteine to phenylalanine, totals 13 residues. Kept here is only the CDR3 DNA, which spans 39 bases and is read in frame from base 1. Based on the germline V gene, the CDR1 and CDR2 sequences are WSHSY and SAAADI. Trimming takes 9 bases from V and 4 bases from J, and the germline ends sit 15 bases apart.